Detailed here is one TCR beta chain. In the original workflow: How many nucleated cells were present was estimated from reference gene primer amplification. TCRdb keeps only in-frame clones here, not all; method: immunoSEQ multiplex PCR. The V and J calls and clone size are taken from that table; D and trimming were inferred from the DNA. Counted here are nearly 350,000 clones, around 90% occurring once; the ten biggest clones make up roughly 3.4%. The data derive from a study of blood T cell repertoires in COVID-19. For the study at large: Material from acute and convalescent COVID-19 was sourced from the United States, Italy and Spain. T cells, B-cell-depleted T cells, or PBMCs supplied cDNA or gDNA.

The receptor was isolated from a woman aged 18-35 years who had recovered from COVID-19. Sequenced: peripheral blood.

The CDR3 reads CASTVKGVPRNEKLFF. In DNA, the CDR3 is TGCGCCAGCACCGTCAAAGGGGTACCCAGAAATGAAAAACTGTTTTTT. The J gene is TRBJ1-4, the V gene TRBV10-1, with D maybe TRBD1 (5 bases). The ends were cut back, 7 bases at V and 5 bases at J, with 20 bases in the middle. This CDR3 comprises 16 residues. Germline V gene lookup returns CDR1 WNHNN and CDR2 SYGVQD (reference sequence).